Sequencing of this T cell receptor beta chain was carried out in a study of shared clonotypes between healthy human individuals. Regarding the study as a whole: Of the naive CD4 clonotypes, roughly 5% were shared across several donors.

Produced via immunoSEQ multiplex PCR; TCRdb's table is partial and in-frame only. The repertoire consists of roughly 2.5 million clones, with around nine tenths occurring once and the leading ten covering over 0.12%. On this clone: Its target is not known. At the DNA level, this CDR3 is encoded by other sequences in the same sample as well.

Germline V CDR1 and CDR2: SGHRS, YFSETQ. V lost 4 bases to trimming and J lost 0 bases; unmatched junction nucleotides: 6. There are 16 residues in the CDR3. The clonotype originates from a man aged 18 to 30 in good health. Source material: naive CD4+ T cells sorted from blood. The subset here: CD45RA+ positively selected. The chain couples TRBV5-1 to TRBJ2-2; 7 bases agree with TRBD1. The CDR3 loop reads CASSPRQGTNTGELFF. Written as DNA, the CDR3 is TGCGCCAGCAGCCCCCGACAGGGAACGAACACCGGGGAGCTGTTTTTT.